This entry features one TCR beta chain sequence. There are 13 residues in the CDR3. V shed 5 bases and J shed 8 bases, with 15 bases lying between them. The record originates from a study of blood T cell repertoires in COVID-19. Study background: From the United States, Italy and Spain came samples of acute and convalescent COVID-19. T cells, B-cell-depleted T cells, or PBMCs supplied cDNA or gDNA.

Original processing notes: The assay estimated nucleated cells by amplifying reference gene primers. The table came from immunoSEQ multiplex PCR; TCRdb's copy has only in-frame clones and leaves some out. That table supplies the V and J calls and clone size; D and trimming were determined from the DNA. In the table there are some 140,000 clones, around 80% of which are singletons. Sequencing used peripheral blood. This TCR came from a man aged 60 to 69 with acute or convalescent COVID-19. This rearrangement joins TRBV12-3 or TRBV12-4 to TRBJ1-2, with a possible D match to TRBD1 (6 bases). In DNA, the CDR3 is TGTGCCAGCAGTGTTCGGGGGGCAATCGGCTACACCTTC. Encoded protein: CASSVRGAIGYTF.